The entry that follows covers one TCR beta chain sequence. Using its own MiXCR run on the 5' RACE reads, TCRdb lists one record per CDR3 protein. The data show about 61,000 distinct CDR3 sequences, roughly 30% seen once. The origin of this receptor is a female donor with breast cancer. The sequencing input was tumor-infiltrating naive CD4+ T cells sorted from the breast tumor. Subset described: naive CD4+ T cells, CD4+CD45RA+CD25-.

CDR3 protein: CSADGTSGASYEQYF. The CDR3 DNA follows: TGCAGTGCTGATGGGACTAGCGGGGCTTCCTACGAGCAGTACTTC. V and J are TRBV20-1 and TRBJ2-7; 13 positions agree with TRBD2. This CDR3 spans 15 amino acids. Germline CDR1 is DFQATT and CDR2 is SNEGSKA (reference sequence). After removal of 5 bases from V and 1 base from J, the junction contained 5 bases not matched to a gene.